The 14 T cell receptor beta chains reported below all come from one sample, sequenced in a study of T cells after posttransplantation cyclophosphamide. The naive gate required viable CD3+CD4+ or CD3+CD8+ cells with CCR7+CD45RA+CD45RO-CD95-CD27+CD28+ phenotype. This table comes from immunoSEQ multiplex PCR, and its TCRdb copy is limited to in-frame clones, with some not included. There are about 16,000 clones in the sample; around 95% occur only once, and 0.25% to 0.3% lies in the top ten. The sample comprised naive CD4+ T cells sorted from blood. The source of these receptors is a woman between 50 and 59 years old in good health and a related stem cell transplant donor.

The gene calls are TRBV9 and TRBJ1-1, with D unclear. V lost 0 bases, J lost 1 base, and 4 bases lay in between. The CDR3 has 13 amino acids. The germline CDR1 and CDR2 sequences are SGDLS and YYNGEE. The CDR3, as DNA: TGTGCCAGCAGCGTAGCCGGGAACACTGAAGCTTTCTTT. Amino acid sequence: CASSVAGNTEAFF.

The rearrangement uses TRBV10-1 and TRBJ2-1; possibly TRBD2 for D (6 bases). Trimming pared 6 bases from V and 0 bases from J, leaving 21 bases between. Germline-derived CDR1 and CDR2 are WNHNN and SYGVQD (reference sequence). The CDR3 is 18 residues long. The CDR3 region has the DNA TGCGCCAGCAGCGAAACTCCTAGCGCTTCGTTCTCCTACAATGAGCAGTTCTTC. Protein: CASSETPSASFSYNEQFF.

V usage is TRBV7-6 and J usage is TRBJ1-5; 10 bases line up with TRBD1. CDR3 size: 15 residues. Germline V lookup: CDR1 SGHVS, CDR2 FNYEAQ. With V trimmed by 6 bases and J by 1 base, 3 bases remained unmatched. CDR3: CASSPGQGSNQPQHF. For the CDR3, the DNA is TGTGCCAGCAGTCCGGGACAGGGGAGCAATCAGCCCCAGCATTTT.

The chain carries TRBV9 and TRBJ2-2, with TRBD2 identical over 8 bases. CDR1 is SGDLS, CDR2 YYNGEE, per germline. V trimming: 3 bases; J trimming: 13 bases; junction bases outside the gene matches: 20. The CDR3 is made up of 17 amino acids. CDR3 loop: CASSAYRLTSGPTGLFF. CDR3 in DNA: TGTGCCAGCAGCGCCTATAGGCTCACTAGCGGCCCTACGGGGCTGTTTTTT.

The chain joins TRBV21-1 to TRBJ1-5. TRBV21-1 is shown as a pseudogene. The length of the CDR3 is 20 residues. CDR3 nucleotide sequence: TGTGCCAGCAGCACCCACCTGCGGTTTGTCGTTTGTGGGTGGAATCAGCCCCAGCATTTT. Its protein is CASSTHLRFVVCGWNQPQHF.

The chain couples TRBV9 to TRBJ1-4; a possible D gene is TRBD1 (6 bases). V was clipped by 0 bases and J by 5 bases, with 11 bases between them. The CDR3 covers 15 residues. Germline loops: CDR1 SGDLS, CDR2 YYNGEE. As DNA, the CDR3 is TGTGCCAGCAGCGTAGGTCCAGGGGAGAATGAAAAACTGTTTTTT. Translating it yields CASSVGPGENEKLFF. The whole variable domain, filled in from reference TRBV9 and TRBJ1-4, reads DSGVTQTPKHLITATGQRVTLRCSPRSGDLSVYWYQQSLDQGLQFLIQYYNGEERAKGNILERFSAQQFPDLHSELNLSSLELGDSALYFCASSVGPGENEKLFFGSGTQLSVL.

The chain joins TRBV19 to TRBJ2-2; 14 positions agree with TRBD2. J gave up 5 bases and V 5 bases, and 4 bases lay outside the gene matches. From germline, CDR1 is LNHDA and CDR2 SQIVND (reference sequence). CDR3 length: 16 residues. CDR3 coding DNA: TGTGCCAGTAGTGGGACTAGCGGGAGAGGGACCGGGGAGCTGTTTTTT. Protein: CASSGTSGRGTGELFF.

The chain links TRBV7-2 to TRBJ2-7; 10 nucleotides align to TRBD2. CDR1 and CDR2 (germline): SGHTA, FQGNSA. After removal of 5 bases from V and 3 bases from J, the junction contained 7 bases not matched to a gene. The CDR3 is 15 residues long. In DNA, the CDR3 is TGTGCCAGCAGCCCCGGACTAGCGGTATTCTACGAGCAGTACTTC. Amino acid sequence: CASSPGLAVFYEQYF.

The CDR3 sequence: CSGQGGSYEQYF. CDR3 in DNA: TGCAGCGGACAAGGGGGCTCCTACGAGCAGTACTTC. The chain combines TRBV29-1 with TRBJ2-7, with D possibly being TRBD1 (6 bases). In germline, CDR1 is SQVTM, CDR2 ANQGSEA. The CDR3 totals 12 residues. The V end lost 7 bases, the J end lost 0 bases, and 10 bases lay between the germline ends.

This sequence joins TRBV9 and TRBJ2-3; no definite D call. The CDR3 runs 13 residues. The germline V gene has CDR1 SGDLS and CDR2 YYNGEE. V gave up 4 bases and J gave up 10 bases, with 16 bases separating them. The CDR3 DNA follows: TGTGCCAGCAGCCCAACAAACCTCGGAGCGCAGTATTTT. Its translation: CASSPTNLGAQYF.

This chain connects TRBV4-2 to TRBJ2-3; D unresolved. V shed 4 bases and J shed 2 bases, with 7 bases lying between them. The CDR3 runs to 13 residues. The germline V gene encodes CDR1 LGHNA and CDR2 YNFKEQ. The CDR3 loop reads CASSLKLTDTQYF. CDR3 nucleotide sequence: TGTGCCAGCAGCCTAAAACTCACAGATACGCAGTATTTT.

This clone was observed a handful of times. The chain links TRBV19 to TRBJ1-5, with 8 bases aligning to TRBD1. The ends lost 8 bases at V and 2 bases at J; junction bases unmatched: 17. There are 18 residues in the CDR3. Germline CDR1 and CDR2: LNHDA and SQIVND (reference sequence). The CDR3 spells CASALGQGGWGGNQPQHF. The CDR3 DNA sequence: TGTGCCAGTGCCTTAGGACAGGGCGGTTGGGGGGGCAATCAGCCCCAGCATTTT.

This clone has only one observation. This chain links TRBV10-1 with TRBJ2-3, with a weak D call TRBD1 (6 bases). The CDR3 is 11 amino acids. Germline CDR1 WNHNN, CDR2 SYGVQD (reference sequence). V was clipped by 10 bases and J by 4 bases, with 9 bases between them. DNA of the CDR3: TGCGCCACACAGGGTTCAGATACGCAGTATTTT. It specifies CATQGSDTQYF.

J is TRBJ1-5 and V is TRBV19; D is possibly TRBD1 (6 bases). With 4 bases removed from V and 2 bases from J, the gap between germline ends came to 21 bases. There are 18 residues in the CDR3. Germline CDR1 and CDR2: LNHDA and SQIVND (reference sequence). CDR3 protein: CASSTNGRGSGGNQPQHF. As DNA, the CDR3 is TGTGCCAGTAGTACTAACGGCAGGGGAAGTGGCGGCAATCAGCCCCAGCATTTT.